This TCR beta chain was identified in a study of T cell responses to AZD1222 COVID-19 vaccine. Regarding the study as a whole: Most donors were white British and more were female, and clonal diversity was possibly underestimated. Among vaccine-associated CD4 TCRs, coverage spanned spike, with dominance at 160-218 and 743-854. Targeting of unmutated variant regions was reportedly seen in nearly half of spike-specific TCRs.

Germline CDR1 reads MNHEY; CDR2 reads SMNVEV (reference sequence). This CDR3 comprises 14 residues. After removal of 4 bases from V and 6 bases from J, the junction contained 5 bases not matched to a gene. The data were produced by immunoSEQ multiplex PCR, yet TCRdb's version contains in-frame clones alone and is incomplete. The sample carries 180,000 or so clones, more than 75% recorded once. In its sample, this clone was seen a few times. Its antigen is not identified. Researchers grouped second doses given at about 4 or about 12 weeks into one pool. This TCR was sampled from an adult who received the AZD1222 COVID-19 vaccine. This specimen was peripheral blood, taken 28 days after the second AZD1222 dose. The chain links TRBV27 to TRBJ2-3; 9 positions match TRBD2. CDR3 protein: CASSSLSGSDTQYF. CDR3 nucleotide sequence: TGTGCCAGCAGTTCCCTTAGCGGGAGTGATACGCAGTATTTT.